This T cell receptor beta chain emerged from a study of tissue T cells after allogeneic stem cell transplantation. Study-level findings and limits: Which tissue TCRs were alloreactive or antigen-specific was not determined. Some clones might be persisting host cells. Limitations included a small, clinically heterogeneous cohort and limited sampling depth. Within patients, tissue anatomy strongly shaped TCR repertoire composition.

Germline V gene data show CDR1 as KGHPV and CDR2 as FQNQEV (reference sequence). Trimming removed 2 bases from V and 0 bases from J, with 7 bases in between. The CDR3 covers 15 residues. In the case of this clone: Its antigen remains unknown. Mouse gene names and germline throughout. Read sequence stops 1 residue before the CDR3 end, and the germline J gene provides the missing end.

Clones were sequenced by immunoSEQ multiplex PCR, and TCRdb holds only the in-frame ones, with some missing. The table shows some 5,000 clones, with roughly half occurring only once. Stated time point: mouse harvest day 7 after allogeneic transplant. Each mouse received 10^7 T-cell-depleted marrow cells plus 10^6 splenic CD5+ T cells by tail vein. B6 (H2b) cells into BALB/c (H2d) mice; tissues taken at day 7 or 14. The TCR sequence derives from a female BALB/c mouse given C57BL/6 T cells with graft-versus-host disease after an allogeneic hematopoietic cell transplant. The chain joins TRBV26 to TRBJ2-2, with D possibly being TRBD1 (5 bases). Sequencing was done on a sample of gut tissue. Partial CDR3 DNA: TGTGCCAGCAGTCTGGACAGAACAAACACCGGGCAGCTCTAC. It is translated as CASSLDRTNTGQLY. The CDR3, in full, reads CASSLDRTNTGQLYF.